This T cell receptor (beta chain) came from a study of blood T cell repertoires in COVID-19. For the study at large: Acute and convalescent COVID-19 samples came from the United States, Italy and Spain. From T cells, B-cell-depleted T cells, or PBMCs came the material, which was cDNA or gDNA.

The CDR3 has 12 residues. Source study methods: Using reference gene primer amplification, nucleated cell counts were estimated. The method was immunoSEQ multiplex PCR; TCRdb's version includes in-frame clones alone and lacks a portion of them. The V and J calls and the clone size are those of that table, but D and trimming were determined from the DNA. Of more than 200,000 clones listed, around 84% are singletons. This TCR derives from a woman in her fifties or sixties with COVID-19, enrolled during active disease. J is TRBJ1-4 and V is TRBV21-1. TRBV21-1 is a documented pseudogene. Source material: peripheral blood. Here the CDR3 reads CASTWRNEKLFF. The CDR3, as DNA: TGTGCCAGCACCTGGAGAAATGAAAAACTGTTTTTT.